This T cell receptor (beta chain) was profiled in a study of shared clonotypes between healthy human individuals. Positively selected for CCR7, the CD45RO-negative cells used as naive CD8 cells excluded terminally differentiated effector memory CD45RA+ cells. Germline-derived CDR1 and CDR2 are SEHNR and FQNEAQ (reference sequence). The CDR3 has 18 residues if both end residues are counted. Data came from immunoSEQ multiplex PCR; TCRdb stores just in-frame clones and leaves some out. The profile shows about 1.9 million clones, 93% of them singletons. Worth noting for this clone: Because the CDR3's place on the DNA is in doubt, the DNA is left out and the CDR3 is given as listed by TCRdb.

The origin of this receptor is a man aged 18 to 30 in good health. Some clones in this sample may be carry-over from other donors' samples. The V and J genes are TRBV7-9 and TRBJ1-3; the tabulated D call, TRBD1, remains unverified against the DNA. Sequenced material: naive CD8+ T cells from PBMCs. CDR3 sequence: CASSLGGFAPASGNTIYF.